This is a list of T cell receptor beta chains from one sample in a study of CD8 T cells in ankylosing spondylitis. Each CDR3 protein is one row after TCRdb ran MiXCR on the 5' RACE reads. The table includes just under 550,000 distinct CDR3 sequences, about an eighth detected once. The source material was blood, either unsorted or a sorted T cell fraction (not recorded which). These receptors all come from a male donor with ankylosing spondylitis. Both conserved end residues are part of each CDR3. A D gene is named only where the DNA matches it firmly. A row's size may be missing; if present it is once, few, many or a size class.

D: .
J: TRBJ2-2
V: TRBV7-9
size: few
length: 12
DNA: TGTGCCAGCCCCTGGAGGGCCGGGGAGCTGTTTTTT
CDR3: CASPWRAGELFF

D: .
J: TRBJ2-1
V: TRBV3-1
size: .
length: 15
DNA: TGTGCCAGCAGCCGACAGCTGAGCTCCTACAATGAGCAGTTCTTC
CDR3: CASSRQLSSYNEQFF

D: .
J: TRBJ2-1
V: TRBV9
size: .
length: 13
DNA: TGTGCCAGCAGCCCTCACCCCAACAATGAGCAGTTCTTC
CDR3: CASSPHPNNEQFF

D: TRBD2
J: TRBJ2-3
V: TRBV28
size: .
length: 17
DNA: TGTGCCAGCAGTCCCCTCTGGCGGGAGGGTCTCACAGATACGCAGTATTTT
CDR3: CASSPLWREGLTDTQYF

D: .
J: TRBJ2-3
V: TRBV27
size: many
length: 14
DNA: TGTGCCAGCAGTACGTTTGAGGGAGTCGATACGCAGTATTTT
CDR3: CASSTFEGVDTQYF

D: .
J: TRBJ2-3
V: TRBV20-1
size: many
length: 15
DNA: TGCAGTGCTTCGGAGGGTAACTTATGGGCAGATACGCAGTATTTT
CDR3: CSASEGNLWADTQYF

D: TRBD1
J: TRBJ1-5
V: TRBV19
size: few
length: 13
DNA: TGTGCCACTAAGGACAGGGGCAATCAGCCCCAGCATTTT
CDR3: CATKDRGNQPQHF

D: .
J: TRBJ2-2
V: TRBV3-1
size: many
length: 15
DNA: TGTGCCAGCAGCCCCGGGGCGTCGAACACCGGGGAGCTGTTTTTT
CDR3: CASSPGASNTGELFF

D: TRBD2
J: TRBJ2-4
V: TRBV12-3/TRBV12-4
size: many
length: 17
DNA: TGTGCCAGCAGCCTCGGGACTAGCGGGAGGGCTAAGGACATTCAGTACTTC
CDR3: CASSLGTSGRAKDIQYF

D: .
J: TRBJ2-1
V: TRBV5-1
size: many
length: 16
DNA: TGCGCCAGCAGCTTGGAAGGGAAGAGCTCCTACAATGAGCAGTTCTTC
CDR3: CASSLEGKSSYNEQFF

D: TRBD2
J: TRBJ2-1
V: TRBV3-1
size: few
length: 18
DNA: TGTGCCAGCAGCCAAGAAGTCCCTAGCGGGAGGGCCGGCGATGAGCAGTTCTTC
CDR3: CASSQEVPSGRAGDEQFF

D: TRBD1
J: TRBJ1-1
V: TRBV5-1
size: few
length: 17
DNA: TGCGCCAGCAGCTTCCCAACAGGGACAGGGGCGGCCACTGAAGCTTTCTTT
CDR3: CASSFPTGTGAATEAFF

D: .
J: TRBJ2-1
V: TRBV5-1
size: .
length: 15
DNA: TGCGCCAGCAGCTTGAGGGCGGGAAGAAGTAATGAGCAGTTCTTC
CDR3: CASSLRAGRSNEQFF

D: TRBD1
J: TRBJ1-4
V: TRBV11-2
size: few
length: 14
DNA: TGTGCCAGCAGCCCCGGGACAGGGGAAGAAAAACTGTTTTTT
CDR3: CASSPGTGEEKLFF

D: TRBD1
J: TRBJ2-1
V: TRBV29-1
size: .
length: 13
DNA: TGCAGCGTTGCAGTGACAGGGGGCGATGAGCAGTTCTTC
CDR3: CSVAVTGGDEQFF

D: TRBD2
J: TRBJ2-3
V: TRBV12-3/TRBV12-4
size: many
length: 14
DNA: TGTGCCAGTTCTTGGGGAGCGGGAGGATATACGCAGTATTTT
CDR3: CASSWGAGGYTQYF

D: TRBD2
J: TRBJ2-3
V: TRBV5-1
size: many
length: 16
DNA: TGCGCCAGCAGCACGGATAGCGGGAGGCCCACAGATACGCAGTATTTT
CDR3: CASSTDSGRPTDTQYF

D: TRBD2
J: TRBJ2-1
V: TRBV12-3/TRBV12-4
size: many
length: 18
DNA: TGTGCCAGCAGTTTAGCCCCCACTAGCGGTTCTTCCTACAATGAGCAGTTCTTC
CDR3: CASSLAPTSGSSYNEQFF